This TCR beta chain comes out of a study of T cell responses to AZD1222 COVID-19 vaccine. The protocol was immunoSEQ multiplex PCR, while the TCRdb copy is restricted to in-frame clones and leaves out a portion. Of roughly 99,000 clones in the sample, roughly nine tenths were seen once. Sequencing was performed on peripheral blood, taken 28 days after the second AZD1222 dose. The TCR comes from an adult who received the AZD1222 COVID-19 vaccine.

CDR3 region: CASSSGGQAEKLFF. The DNA of the CDR3 is TGTGCCAGCAGTTCAGGGGGGCAGGCTGAAAAACTGTTTTTT. The chain is built from TRBV28 and TRBJ1-4, with TRBD1 matching 7 bases. Germline trimming cut 4 bases from V and 7 bases from J; bases unmatched to any gene: 6. The CDR3 is 14 amino acids. Germline CDR1 and CDR2: MDHEN and SYDVKM.